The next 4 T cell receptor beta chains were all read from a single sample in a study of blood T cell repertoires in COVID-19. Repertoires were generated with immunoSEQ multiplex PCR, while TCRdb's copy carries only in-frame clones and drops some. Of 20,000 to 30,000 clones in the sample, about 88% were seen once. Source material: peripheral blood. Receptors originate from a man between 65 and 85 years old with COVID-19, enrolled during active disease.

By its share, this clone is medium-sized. The CDR3 nucleotides are TGTGCCAGCAGCTCCTGGCTGGGGGCTAGCAATCAGCCCCAGCATTTT. It is translated as CASSSWLGASNQPQHF. This chain links TRBV5-6 with TRBJ1-5; possible D gene TRBD1, 6 bases. Looked up from germline, CDR1 is SGHDT and CDR2 is YYEEEE. This CDR3 is 16 amino acids long. Trimming stripped 3 bases from V and 0 bases from J, with 13 bases between.

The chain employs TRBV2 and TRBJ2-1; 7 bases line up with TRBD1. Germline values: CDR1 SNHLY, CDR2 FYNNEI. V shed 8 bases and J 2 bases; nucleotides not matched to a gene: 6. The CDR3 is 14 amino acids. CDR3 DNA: TGTGCCAGCGTGACAGGGAGTACCTACAATGAGCAGTTCTTC. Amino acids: CASVTGSTYNEQFF.

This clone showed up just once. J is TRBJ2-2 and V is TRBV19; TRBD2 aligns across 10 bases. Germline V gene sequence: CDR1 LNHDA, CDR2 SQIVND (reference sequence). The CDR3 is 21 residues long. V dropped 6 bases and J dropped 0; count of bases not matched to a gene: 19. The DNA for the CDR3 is TGTGCCAGTAGCCAGCCGGGACTAGCGCCCGTCCAGACCTCGAACACCGGGGAGCTGTTTTTT. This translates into CASSQPGLAPVQTSNTGELFF.

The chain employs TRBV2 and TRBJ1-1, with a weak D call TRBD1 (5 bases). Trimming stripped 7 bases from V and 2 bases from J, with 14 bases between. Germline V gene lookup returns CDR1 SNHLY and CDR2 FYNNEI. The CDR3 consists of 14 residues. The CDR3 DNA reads TGTGCCAGCATTATGACAGAGGCCAACACTGAAGCTTTCTTT. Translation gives CASIMTEANTEAFF.